These 5 T cell receptor beta chains were all obtained from the same sample, sequenced in a study of a mutant IDH1 vaccine in newly diagnosed glioma. This table comes from immunoSEQ multiplex PCR, and its TCRdb copy is limited to in-frame clones, with some not included. The table lists approximately 30,000 clones, more than 60% of them singletons. Their antigens are not known. The time point was: week 35, safety follow-up. The study gave 300 ug of mutant IDH1 20-mer peptide per vaccine dose, with topical imiquimod. The sequencing used PBMCs, collected from a glioma patient whose treatment included an IDH1 peptide vaccine. These receptors all come from a man in his forties or fifties with glioma.

This chain uses TRBV5-1 with TRBJ2-7; no firm D call. V shed 4 bases and J shed 2 bases, with 7 bases lying between them. This CDR3 is built from 12 residues. Germline V gene sequence: CDR1 SGHRS, CDR2 YFSETQ. In DNA, the CDR3 is TGCGCCAGCAGCGGGGTACCCTACGAGCAGTACTTC. Its translation is CASSGVPYEQYF. Variable domain in full (rest from reference TRBV5-1 and TRBJ2-7): KAGVTQTPRYLIKTRGQQVTLSCSPISGHRSVSWYQQTPGQGLQFLFEYFSETQRNKGNFPGRFSGRQFSNSRSEMNVSTLELGDSALYLCASSGVPYEQYFGPGTRLTVT.

This clone appeared once. For the CDR3, the DNA is TGCGCCAGCAGCCAAGATCTAGGGACTAGCGGGAGGTACGAGCAGTACTTC. Protein sequence: CASSQDLGTSGRYEQYF. J is TRBJ2-7 and V is TRBV4-1, with 15 bases lining up with TRBD2. Germline V gene sequence: CDR1 MGHRA, CDR2 YSYEKL. The CDR3 loop spans 17 amino acids. V gave up 0 bases and J gave up 4 bases; unmatched junction bases: 4.

This chain joins TRBV13 and TRBJ1-5, with D possibly TRBD1 on 6 matching bases. Trimming took off 5 bases at V and 6 bases at J, with 8 bases between the two ends. This CDR3 has 12 residues. Germline V gene lookup returns CDR1 PRHDT and CDR2 FYEKMQ (reference sequence). Here the CDR3 DNA reads TGTGCCAGCAGCCAGGGGTCTCAGCCCCAGCATTTT. Its protein product is CASSQGSQPQHF.

V and J are TRBV7-2 and TRBJ2-7; no reliable D call. The V gene's germline CDR1 is SGHTA and CDR2 FQGNSA. CDR3 length: 12 residues. With 3 bases removed from V and 4 bases from J, the gap between germline ends came to 7 bases. CDR3 protein: CASSFTLYEQYF. CDR3 nucleotides: TGTGCCAGCAGCTTCACGCTTTACGAGCAGTACTTC.

The chain uses TRBV2 and TRBJ2-3; 7 bases are shared with TRBD1. The J segment lost 5 bases and the V segment lost 10 bases, leaving 3 bases of the junction unmatched. The CDR3 is 11 residues long. CDR1 is SNHLY and CDR2 is FYNNEI in the germline V gene. CDR3 bases: TGTGCCACCACAGGGGAAGATACGCAGTATTTT. It is translated as CATTGEDTQYF.